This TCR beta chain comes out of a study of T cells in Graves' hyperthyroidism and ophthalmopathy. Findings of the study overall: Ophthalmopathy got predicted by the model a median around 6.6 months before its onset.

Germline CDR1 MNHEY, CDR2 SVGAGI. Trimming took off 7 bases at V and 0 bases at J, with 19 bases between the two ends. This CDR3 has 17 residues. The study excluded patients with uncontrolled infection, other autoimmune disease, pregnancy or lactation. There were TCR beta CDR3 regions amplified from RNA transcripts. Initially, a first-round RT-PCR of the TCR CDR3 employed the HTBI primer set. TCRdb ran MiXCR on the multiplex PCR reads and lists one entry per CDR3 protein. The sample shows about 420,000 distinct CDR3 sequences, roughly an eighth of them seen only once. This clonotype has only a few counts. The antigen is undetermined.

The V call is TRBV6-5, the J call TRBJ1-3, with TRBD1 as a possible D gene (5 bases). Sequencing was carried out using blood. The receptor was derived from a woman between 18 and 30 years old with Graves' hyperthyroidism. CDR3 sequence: CASTAYHGGVSGNTIYF. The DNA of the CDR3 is TGTGCCAGCACGGCATACCACGGGGGAGTCTCTGGAAACACCATATATTTT.